The 14 T cell receptor beta chains reported below all come from one sample, sequenced in a study of T-cell memory formation after mild COVID-19. Via MiXCR, TCRdb re-called the 5' RACE reads, giving one row per CDR3 protein. The sample shows under 700,000 distinct CDR3 sequences, roughly 20% of them seen only once. The specimen was PBMCs or a T cell subset sorted from them (not recorded which). The source of these receptors is an adult woman who had mild COVID-19 (a few samples of this study predate the infection). Cell type and time point are not known.

The V gene is TRBV7-9, the J gene TRBJ1-1; 11 nucleotides match TRBD1. The V and J ends lost 4 bases and 7 bases, in that order; junction bases with no gene match: 8. The V gene's germline CDR1 is SEHNR and CDR2 FQNEAQ (reference sequence). This CDR3 region has 15 residues. In DNA, the CDR3 is TGTGCCAGCAGCTCACCAGGACAGGGGGCAAGTGAAGCTTTCTTT. Translated, it gives CASSSPGQGASEAFF.

The rearrangement links TRBV5-6 to TRBJ2-1, with 7 bases lining up with TRBD2. CDR3 size: 18 residues. Germline assignment: CDR1 SGHDT and CDR2 YYEEEE. With V trimmed by 1 base and J by 0 bases, 10 bases remained unmatched. The CDR3 nucleotides are TGTGCCAGCAGCTTGAGACTAGCCGCTTGGAGCTCCTACAATGAGCAGTTCTTC. Translating it yields CASSLRLAAWSSYNEQFF.

The chain recombines TRBV4-3 with TRBJ2-4; 8 bases line up with TRBD2. This CDR3 has 14 residues. V lost 1 base to trimming and J lost 6 bases; unmatched junction nucleotides: 2. CDR1 is LGHNA, CDR2 YSLEER, per germline. This CDR3 is CASSQGGGPNIQYF. CDR3 DNA sequence: TGCGCCAGCAGCCAAGGCGGGGGGCCAAACATTCAGTACTTC.

This clonotype was recorded a few times. The rearrangement joins TRBV9 to TRBJ2-1; D is undetermined. Trimming took 0 bases from V and 4 from J, leaving 5 bases between them. CDR1 is SGDLS, CDR2 YYNGEE, per germline. The CDR3 covers 13 residues. DNA for the CDR3: TGTGCCAGCAGCGTAGTCCCTTACAATGAGCAGTTCTTC. This sequence encodes CASSVVPYNEQFF.

The J gene is TRBJ2-3, the V gene TRBV29-1, with D perhaps being TRBD1 or TRBD2 (5 bases each). The CDR3 has 14 amino acids. Germline V gives CDR1 SQVTM, CDR2 ANQGSEA. The V gene lost 1 base and the J gene lost 2 bases, with 10 bases spanning the gap. The DNA for the CDR3 is TGCAGCGTTGAAGGGGGGTCCGACACAGATACGCAGTATTTT. It specifies CSVEGGSDTDTQYF.

This chain joins TRBV20-1 and TRBJ1-1; D gene uncertain. The CDR3 covers 14 residues. Germline CDR1 reads DFQATT; CDR2 reads SNEGSKA (reference sequence). The V end lost 2 bases, the J end lost 2 bases, and 12 bases lay between the germline ends. CDR3 protein: CSARNRQDNTEAFF. In nucleotides, the CDR3 is TGCAGTGCTAGAAACCGACAAGATAACACTGAAGCTTTCTTT.

This clonotype was seen a few times. This chain connects TRBV30 to TRBJ1-4; TRBD1 matches 9 bases. The CDR3 has 13 amino acids. The V segment lost 4 bases and the J segment 10 bases; nucleotides outside the gene matches: 7. The germline gives CDR1 GTSNPN, CDR2 SVGIG (reference sequence). The CDR3 nucleotides are TGTGCCTGGAACTGGGACAGGGAGGGAAAACTGTTTTTT. Its protein is CAWNWDREGKLFF. Variable domain in full (rest from reference TRBV30 and TRBJ1-4): SQTIHQWPATLVQPVGSPLSLECTVEGTSNPNLYWYRQAAGRGLQLLFYSVGIGQISSEVPQNLSASRPQDRQFILSSKKLLLSDSGFYLCAWNWDREGKLFFGSGTQLSVL.

This clonotype was observed many times. This chain links TRBV5-1 with TRBJ1-6, with 8 bases matching TRBD1. V lost 5 bases and J lost 5; bases outside the gene matches: 3. Germline CDR1 SGHRS, CDR2 YFSETQ. CDR3 size: 14 residues. CDR3 sequence: CASRRGQDNSPLHF. In nucleotides, the CDR3 is TGCGCCAGCAGAAGGGGACAGGATAATTCACCCCTCCACTTT.

This chain connects TRBV25-1 to TRBJ1-5; D unresolved. The CDR3 is 13 amino acids. CDR1 and CDR2 (germline): MGHDK, SYGVNS. The germline V and J ends were trimmed by 5 bases and 4 bases, with 9 bases remaining between them. This chain's CDR3 is CASSSLTNQPQHF. CDR3 bases: TGTGCCAGCAGTTCCCTAACTAATCAGCCCCAGCATTTT.

The rearrangement uses TRBV7-9 and TRBJ2-1; TRBD2 is a possible D gene (6 bases). CDR1 and CDR2 from the germline V gene are SEHNR and FQNEAQ (reference sequence). The CDR3 has 15 residues. The V and J ends lost 5 bases and 4 bases respectively, with 15 bases between them. The CDR3 is CASSHLAAGYNEQFF. The DNA of the CDR3 is TGTGCCAGCAGCCACCTGGCGGCGGGGTACAATGAGCAGTTCTTC. Full variable domain (remainder filled in from reference TRBV7-9 and TRBJ2-1): DTGVSQNPRHKITKRGQNVTFRCDPISEHNRLYWYRQTLGQGPEFLTYFQNEAQLEKSRLLSDRFSAERPKGSFSTLEIQRTEQGDSAMYLCASSHLAAGYNEQFFGPGTRLTVL.

The genes are TRBV7-3 and TRBJ2-5, with 14 bases identical to TRBD2. CDR1 and CDR2 (germline): SGHTA, FQGTGA. With 5 bases clipped from V and 4 bases from J, the junction kept 3 bases outside the gene matches. CDR3 length: 15 residues. CDR3 sequence (DNA): TGTGCCAGCAGCCGCGGACTAGCGGGAGGAGAGACCCAGTACTTC. Translated, it gives CASSRGLAGGETQYF.

The gene calls are TRBV5-1 and TRBJ2-3, with 10 bases lining up with TRBD2. V lost 1 base to trimming and J lost 6 bases; unmatched junction nucleotides: 8. There are 16 residues in the CDR3. CDR1 SGHRS and CDR2 YFSETQ come from the germline V gene. The CDR3 sequence is CASSLSSGGPWDTQYF. The CDR3 region has the DNA TGCGCCAGCAGCTTGAGTAGCGGGGGGCCGTGGGATACGCAGTATTTT.

This clonotype has more than one count but fewer than ten. The chain is built from TRBV7-9 and TRBJ2-3, with 15 bases lining up with TRBD2. The CDR3 is made up of 17 amino acids. From germline, CDR1 is SEHNR and CDR2 FQNEAQ (reference sequence). V was pared by 5 bases and J by 4 bases, with 7 bases of the junction left unmatched. The CDR3 sequence is CASSKGTSGRRSDTQYF. The CDR3, as DNA: TGTGCCAGCAGCAAAGGGACTAGCGGGAGGCGGTCAGATACGCAGTATTTT.

This clonotype was observed at least ten times. J is TRBJ2-7 and V is TRBV5-1, with TRBD1 as a possible D gene (6 bases). The CDR3 contains 14 residues. Per the germline V gene, CDR1 is SGHRS and CDR2 is YFSETQ. Trimming took 2 bases from V and 2 from J, leaving 11 bases between them. The CDR3, as DNA: TGCGCCAGCAGCTTCCAGGGGAGTACCTACGAGCAGTACTTC. Amino acid sequence: CASSFQGSTYEQYF. Supplemented by reference TRBV5-1 and TRBJ2-7, the full variable domain reads KAGVTQTPRYLIKTRGQQVTLSCSPISGHRSVSWYQQTPGQGLQFLFEYFSETQRNKGNFPGRFSGRQFSNSRSEMNVSTLELGDSALYLCASSFQGSTYEQYFGPGTRLTVT.